This entry lists 10 T cell receptor beta chains sequenced from one sample in a study of beta chain features in type 1 diabetes. Study-level points and caveats: In all four CD4+ subsets, TCRB CDR3 length was significantly, moderately reduced in type 1 diabetes.

These receptors have no known antigen. Expressed TCRB transcripts got sequenced, as all isolated RNA was reverse transcribed. The method was immunoSEQ multiplex PCR; TCRdb's version includes in-frame clones alone and lacks a portion of them. Of under 200,000 clones listed, around 8.6% are singletons. What was sequenced was central memory CD4+ T cells from blood. Receptor source: a woman aged 18-29 years with type 1 diabetes.

This clone was observed a few times. The chain carries TRBV6-1 and TRBJ1-1; D is possibly TRBD1 (5 bases). The length of the CDR3 is 17 residues. The V end lost 1 base, the J end lost 0 bases, and 15 bases lay between the germline ends. Per the germline V gene, CDR1 is MNHNS and CDR2 is SASEGT. CDR3 nucleotides: TGTGCCAGCAGTGAAGGGGGCCTCGGTAGCCTGAACACTGAAGCTTTCTTT. It is translated as CASSEGGLGSLNTEAFF.

The CDR3 bases are TGTGCCACCCTCGTCCTCCGGGACAGGGTGGTTGGCTACACCTTC. Protein: CATLVLRDRVVGYTF. The rearrangement uses TRBV9 and TRBJ1-2, with 9 bases lining up with TRBD1. V shed 9 bases, J shed 7 bases, and the junction held 16 bases outside the gene matches. Germline V gene sequence: CDR1 SGDLS, CDR2 YYNGEE. CDR3 size: 15 residues.

This chain joins TRBV5-1 and TRBJ2-5; D is possibly TRBD2 (10 bases). The ends were cut back, 6 bases at V and 4 bases at J, with 19 bases in the middle. Germline CDR1 reads SGHRS; CDR2 reads YFSETQ. There are 15 residues in the CDR3. For the CDR3, the DNA is TGCGCCAGCAAAATAGCGGGGGGACAGGGAGAGACCCAGTACTTC. Translation: CASKIAGGQGETQYF.

V usage is TRBV6-5 and J usage is TRBJ2-7; no definite D call. V was cut by 6 bases and J by 5 bases, with 14 bases left in between. CDR1 is MNHEY, CDR2 SVGAGI, per germline. CDR3 length: 13 amino acids. The CDR3 DNA reads TGTGCCAGCAGAAGTACAGTGCTCGACGAGCAGTACTTC. It yields the protein CASRSTVLDEQYF.

The gene calls are TRBV5-1 and TRBJ1-2, with 9 bases lining up with TRBD1. Germline CDR1 and CDR2: SGHRS and YFSETQ. V lost 1 base, J lost 8 bases, and 9 bases stayed unmatched. This CDR3 is 15 amino acids long. CDR3 coding DNA: TGCGCCAGCAGCTTGAGGACAGGGGTCGGGACAGGCTACACCTTC. This gives the protein CASSLRTGVGTGYTF.

This clone has just a few counts. This rearrangement joins TRBV10-3 to TRBJ2-3; D is ambiguous. CDR1 is ENHRY, CDR2 SYGVKD, per germline. Trimming removed 3 bases at V and 2 bases at J, with 9 bases between. The CDR3 has 14 amino acids. The CDR3 nucleotides are TGTGCCATCAGTGATAGTCGAACCACAGATACGCAGTATTTT. Its translation is CAISDSRTTDTQYF.

The genes are TRBV2 and TRBJ2-7; TRBD1 aligns across 9 bases. The V gene end was trimmed by 1 base and the J gene end by 7 bases; junction bases not matched to a gene: 2. The CDR3 consists of 13 residues. Germline V gene lookup returns CDR1 SNHLY and CDR2 FYNNEI. Written as DNA, the CDR3 is TGTGCCAGCAGTGAAGGGGACAGGGTAGAGCAGTACTTC. Amino acid sequence: CASSEGDRVEQYF.

The gene calls are TRBV7-8 and TRBJ1-1, with unresolved D. This CDR3 comprises 12 residues. V shed 7 bases and J shed 11 bases, with 17 bases lying between them. The germline CDR1 and CDR2 sequences are SGHVS and FQNEAQ. CDR3 nucleotides: TGTGCCAGCACCCAACCCGTCGGGGAGGCTTTCTTT. Translating gives CASTQPVGEAFF.

In its sample, this clone was seen once. The CDR3 coding sequence is TGTGCCAGCAGCTCTGGGCGAGCGGGAAGCACAGATACGCAGTATTTT. As protein: CASSSGRAGSTDTQYF. V and J are TRBV5-6 and TRBJ2-3; 7 bases are shared with TRBD2. Per the germline V gene, CDR1 is SGHDT and CDR2 is YYEEEE. V was clipped by 3 bases and J by 0 bases; unmatched bases: 7. The CDR3 runs 16 residues. Full variable domain (remainder filled in from reference TRBV5-6 and TRBJ2-3): DAGVTQSPTHLIKTRGQQVTLRCSPKSGHDTVSWYQQALGQGPQFIFQYYEEEERQRGNFPDRFSGHQFPNYSSELNVNALLLGDSALYLCASSSGRAGSTDTQYFGPGTRLTVL.

This clone was seen only a few times. This CDR3 is CASSLLAGVDYEQYF. CDR3 in DNA: TGCGCCAGCAGTCTACTAGCGGGAGTCGACTACGAGCAGTACTTC. V and J are TRBV5-1 and TRBJ2-7, with TRBD2 matching over 11 bases. V was clipped by 5 bases and J by 3 bases; unmatched bases: 7. Germline lookup yields CDR1 SGHRS and CDR2 YFSETQ. The CDR3 length is 15 residues. Based on the CDR3 plus reference TRBV5-1 and TRBJ2-7, the full variable domain is KAGVTQTPRYLIKTRGQQVTLSCSPISGHRSVSWYQQTPGQGLQFLFEYFSETQRNKGNFPGRFSGRQFSNSRSEMNVSTLELGDSALYLCASSLLAGVDYEQYFGPGTRLTVT.